This T cell receptor beta chain was sequenced for a study of regulatory T cells in long-lasting Graves disease. Time point of the sample: newly diagnosed GD, antithyroid drugs for less than 3 months. Making the TCR library involved RNA that had been extracted from PBMCs. Roughly 9.6-milliliter peripheral blood samples went into EDTA tubes. Assembly of TCR beta libraries relied on iRepertoire HTBI primers together with Arm-PCR of CDR3 regions. Using its own MiXCR run on the multiplex PCR reads, TCRdb lists one record per CDR3 protein. The sample records roughly 500,000 distinct CDR3 sequences, 13% being singletons. CDR1 and CDR2 from the germline V gene are MGHRA and YSYEKL. V lost 7 bases to trimming and J lost 0 bases, with 10 bases between them. This CDR3 is built from 14 residues. These sequences were also reported in another study, on T cells in Graves' hyperthyroidism and ophthalmopathy. Per that paper: The study used the HTBI primer set for a first-round RT-PCR of the TCR CDR3. Most clonotypes that expanded in the thyroid above 0.001 also showed up in blood.

The sample in question was peripheral blood mononuclear cells (PBMCs), obtained at new diagnosis, from a patient treated with antithyroid drugs. The chain has TRBV4-1 and TRBJ1-3; D is unclear. The sequence derives from a man under 40 with Graves disease. As DNA, the CDR3 is TGCGCCAGCACTCCTAACAGCTCTGGAAACACCATATATTTT. Translated: CASTPNSSGNTIYF.